These 16 T cell receptor beta chains share one sample of origin, sequenced in a study of vaccination and CD4 T cells after COVID-19. Treatment of the sample: roughly 11-day PBMC culture with coronavirus spike peptide pools or control peptides (ViraFEST assay). Which antigens these TCRs recognize remains unknown. Sequenced with the Oncomine TCR Beta short-read assay was DNA taken from cultured CD4+ T cells. TCRdb re-called the PCR reads with MiXCR, one entry per CDR3 protein. The sample shows over 9,000 distinct CDR3 sequences, about 26% of them seen only once. The sequencing used CD4+ T cells from blood, cultured in vitro, collected after SARS-CoV-2 vaccination. These receptors came from a human donor who had recovered from COVID-19.

This clonotype was seen more than once but under ten times. This sequence joins TRBV21-1 and TRBJ2-7; the D call in the table, TRBD2, was not verified against the DNA. TRBV21-1 is described as a pseudogene. The CDR3 is 13 residues long. CDR3 amino acids: CASRRRGPYEQYF. The CDR3, as DNA: TGTGCCAGCCGGAGGAGGGGACCCTACGAGCAGTACTTC.

The chain has TRBV11-2 and TRBJ1-2; D is perhaps TRBD1 (5 bases). Trimming shortened V by 1 base and J by 7 bases, and 7 bases separated the two germline ends. Germline lookup yields CDR1 SGHAT and CDR2 FQNNGV. The CDR3 runs to 12 residues. The CDR3 spells CASSLARVGYTF. The CDR3 bases are TGTGCCAGCAGCTTAGCCAGGGTTGGCTACACCTTC.

This clonotype was counted a few times. The gene calls are TRBV6-1 and TRBJ2-3, with a tentative D call TRBD2 (6 bases). In germline, CDR1 is MNHNS, CDR2 SASEGT. V was clipped by 7 bases and J by 3 bases, with 14 bases between them. The CDR3 has 14 residues. The CDR3 nucleotides read TGTGCCAGCATCCGCGACGGAGGGACAGATACGCAGTATTTT. Translated: CASIRDGGTDTQYF.

This chain uses TRBV20-1 with TRBJ2-5; 7 positions agree with TRBD2. CDR1 DFQATT and CDR2 SNEGSKA come from the germline V gene (reference sequence). The CDR3 spans 15 residues. Trimming at V came to 6 bases and at J to 0 bases, leaving 10 bases not matched to a gene. CDR3 bases: TGCAGTGCACCATCTAGCGGAGTGTACCAAGAGACCCAGTACTTC. This codes for CSAPSSGVYQETQYF.

There are a few counts of this clonotype. This rearrangement joins TRBV4-2 to TRBJ2-7; D ambiguous. The V end lost 0 bases, the J end lost 4 bases, and 13 bases lay between the germline ends. There are 15 residues in the CDR3. Germline assignment: CDR1 LGHNA and CDR2 YNFKEQ. The CDR3 bases are TGTGCCAGCAGCCAAGAGGGGTTTGGAGAGTACGAGCAGTACTTC. Translating gives CASSQEGFGEYEQYF.

Of note for this clonotype: Germline is not matched at one junction end, which may reflect a read error. The genes are TRBV7-7 and TRBJ2-6, with 7 positions matching TRBD2. The germline CDR1 and CDR2 sequences are SSHAT and FNYEAQ (reference sequence). This CDR3 region has 16 residues. The CDR3 region is CASSPGRSSGANVLTF. DNA of the CDR3: TGTGCTAGCAGCCCCGGGAGGTCCTCTGGGGCCAACGTCCTGACTTTC.

The J gene is TRBJ1-1, the V gene TRBV27; D not resolved. The length of the CDR3 is 16 residues. Germline CDR1 and CDR2: MNHEY and SMNVEV (reference sequence). Trimming shortened V by 7 bases and J by 2 bases, and 20 bases separated the two germline ends. In DNA form, the CDR3 reads TGTGCCAGCACCCCACGGGCCGGCGACCCTAACACTGAAGCTTTCTTT. Its translation: CASTPRAGDPNTEAFF.

This clonotype appeared a single time. The rearrangement joins TRBV18 to TRBJ2-7; D gene uncertain. The CDR3 is made up of 13 amino acids. Trimming removed 2 bases from V and 5 bases from J, with 10 bases in between. Germline V gives CDR1 KGHSH, CDR2 LQKENI. The DNA for the CDR3 is TGTGCCAGCTCACCAGGTAGTATGAACGAGCAGTACTTC. Residues: CASSPGSMNEQYF. The entire variable domain, with the rest obtained from reference TRBV18 and TRBJ2-7, is as follows: NAGVMQNPRHLVRRRGQEARLRCSPMKGHSHVYWYRQLPEEGLKFMVYLQKENIIDESGMPKERFSAEFPKEGPSILRIQQVVRGDSAAYFCASSPGSMNEQYFGPGTRLTVT.

This clonotype was seen a handful of times. The chain is built from TRBV19 and TRBJ1-5, with 8 bases that match TRBD1. Looked up from germline, CDR1 is LNHDA and CDR2 is SQIVND (reference sequence). V dropped 1 base and J dropped 7; count of bases not matched to a gene: 6. This CDR3 is built from 15 residues. The CDR3 region has the DNA TGTGCCAGTAGTATAGTCAGGGGGCACGGACAGCCCCAGCATTTT. This translates into CASSIVRGHGQPQHF.

V usage is TRBV7-6 and J usage is TRBJ2-2; D is undetermined. From germline, CDR1 is SGHVS and CDR2 FNYEAQ. Trimming removed 5 bases at V and 1 base at J, with 8 bases between. This CDR3 region has 14 residues. The CDR3 here is CASSRDLNTGELFF. CDR3 sequence (DNA): TGTGCCAGCAGCCGTGACCTGAACACCGGGGAGCTGTTTTTT.

V is TRBV7-2 and J is TRBJ2-1; D call uncertain. V lost 2 bases and J 4 bases, leaving 12 bases between the germline ends. Germline loops: CDR1 SGHTA, CDR2 FQGNSA. CDR3 length equals 15 residues. CDR3 residues: CASSLLAGSYNEQFF. In DNA form, the CDR3 reads TGTGCCAGCAGCTTATTGGCCGGATCTTACAATGAGCAGTTCTTC.

This clonotype was counted only a few times. The chain recombines TRBV6-1 with TRBJ2-5, with 8 positions matching TRBD2. Germline V gene sequence: CDR1 MNHNS, CDR2 SASEGT. The CDR3 loop spans 16 amino acids. V shed 6 bases and J 4 bases; nucleotides not matched to a gene: 13. CDR3 nucleotides: TGTGCCAGCAGAAGGTCTTCAGCGGGAGTAGGAGAGACCCAGTACTTC. Translated, it gives CASRRSSAGVGETQYF.

The genes are TRBV28 and TRBJ2-4; D gene uncertain. Trimming took off 3 bases at V and 0 bases at J, with 9 bases between the two ends. This CDR3 contains 15 residues. Looked up from germline, CDR1 is MDHEN and CDR2 is SYDVKM. The CDR3 DNA is TGTGCCAGCAGTTTGGGCAGACTAGCCAAAAACATTCAGTACTTC. Its translation is CASSLGRLAKNIQYF. Using reference TRBV28 and TRBJ2-4 for the parts outside the CDR3, the full variable domain is DVKVTQSSRYLVKRTGEKVFLECVQDMDHENMFWYRQDPGLGLRLIYFSYDVKMKEKGDIPEGYSVSREKKERFSLILESASTNQTSMYLCASSLGRLAKNIQYFGAGTRLSVL.

Of note for this clonotype: The conserved closing phenylalanine or tryptophan is absent in this CDR3, likely reflecting a read error. The chain has TRBV20-1 and TRBJ1-5; D remains ambiguous. Trimming removed 6 bases at V and 1 base at J, with 10 bases between. Germline V gene sequence: CDR1 DFQATT, CDR2 SNEGSKA (reference sequence). The CDR3 covers 13 residues. The CDR3 reads CSATDQSNQPQHL. CDR3 nucleotide sequence: TGCAGTGCGACCGACCAGAGCAATCAGCCCCAGCATCTT.

This sequence joins TRBV7-3 and TRBJ2-3; 8 bases map to TRBD1. CDR1 and CDR2 from the germline V gene are SGHTA and FQGTGA. There are 14 residues in the CDR3. V lost 3 bases to trimming and J lost 6 bases; unmatched junction nucleotides: 5. The CDR3 DNA is TGTGCCAGCAGCTTCAGGGGGCGCGAGGATACGCAGTATTTT. Its translation is CASSFRGREDTQYF.

The chain links TRBV19 to TRBJ2-2; D is unclear. Germline V lookup: CDR1 LNHDA, CDR2 SQIVND (reference sequence). The CDR3 length is 13 residues. V was pared by 7 bases and J by 1 base, with 7 bases between. The CDR3 spells CASNHRNTGELFF. The CDR3 region has the DNA TGTGCCAGTAACCATAGGAACACCGGGGAGCTGTTTTTT. The full variable domain, its missing parts supplied by reference TRBV19 and TRBJ2-2, is DGGITQSPKYLFRKEGQNVTLSCEQNLNHDAMYWYRQDPGQGLRLIYYSQIVNDFQKGDIAEGYSVSREKKESFPLTVTSAQKNPTAFYLCASNHRNTGELFFGEGSRLTVL.